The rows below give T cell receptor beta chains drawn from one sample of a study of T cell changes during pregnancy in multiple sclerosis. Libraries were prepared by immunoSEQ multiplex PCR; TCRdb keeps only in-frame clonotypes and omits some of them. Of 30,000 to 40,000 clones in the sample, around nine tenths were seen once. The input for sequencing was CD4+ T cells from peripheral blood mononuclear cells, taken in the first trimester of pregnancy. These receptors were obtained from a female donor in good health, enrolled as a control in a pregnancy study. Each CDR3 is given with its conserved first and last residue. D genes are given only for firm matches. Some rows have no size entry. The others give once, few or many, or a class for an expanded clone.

DNA: TGTGCCAGCAGCATGCCGACTAGCGGGGGGGATGGTTCGCAGTATTTT; CDR3: CASSMPTSGGDGSQYF; D: TRBD2; size: few; V: TRBV7-8; J: TRBJ2-3
DNA: TGTGCCAGCAGCTCATCACACAGCTCCTACGAGCAGTACTTC; CDR3: CASSSSHSSYEQYF; D: -; size: -; V: TRBV7-2; J: TRBJ2-7
DNA: TGTGCCAGCAGCGCCACTGACAGGGGGAACACTGAAGCTTTCTTT; CDR3: CASSATDRGNTEAFF; D: TRBD1; size: -; V: TRBV9; J: TRBJ1-1
DNA: TGTGCCAGCAGCTCACAGGGTTGGACAGATACGCAGTATTTT; CDR3: CASSSQGWTDTQYF; D: -; size: -; V: TRBV7-2; J: TRBJ2-3
DNA: TGTGCCTGGAGTGACGTCAAACGGGGACTCCTGAATGAAAAACTGTTTTTT; CDR3: CAWSDVKRGLLNEKLFF; D: -; size: -; V: TRBV30; J: TRBJ1-4
DNA: TGCGCCAGCAGCCAGACTTACCCCCAGCCCCAGCATTTT; CDR3: CASSQTYPQPQHF; D: -; size: -; V: TRBV4-3; J: TRBJ1-5
DNA: TGTGCCAGCAGCCCCTCGGGACAGTATAATTCACCCCTCCACTTT; CDR3: CASSPSGQYNSPLHF; D: TRBD1; size: -; V: TRBV7-2; J: TRBJ1-6
DNA: TGTGCCAGCAGCCAAGGTTCGCAGGGCCCAGTTGGCTACACCTTC; CDR3: CASSQGSQGPVGYTF; D: -; size: -; V: TRBV4-2; J: TRBJ1-2
DNA: TGCGCCAGCAGCTTCCGGCCTCCGACAGGGGGCTTCAAAACAGATACGCAGTATTTT; CDR3: CASSFRPPTGGFKTDTQYF; D: TRBD1; size: -; V: TRBV5-1; J: TRBJ2-3
DNA: TGTGCCAGCACCGAACTTGGACAGCCAAACACCGGGGAGCTGTTTTTT; CDR3: CASTELGQPNTGELFF; D: -; size: -; V: TRBV27; J: TRBJ2-2
DNA: TGTGCCAGCAGACTTTATAGCAATCAGCCCCAGCATTTT; CDR3: CASRLYSNQPQHF; D: -; size: -; V: TRBV6-5; J: TRBJ1-5
DNA: TGTGCCAGCAGCATACAGGGGACCGGGGAGCTGTTTTTT; CDR3: CASSIQGTGELFF; D: TRBD1; size: once; V: TRBV7-3; J: TRBJ2-2
DNA: TGTGCCAGCAGGCGACAGGGGCAGACCCAGTACTTC; CDR3: CASRRQGQTQYF; D: TRBD1; size: -; V: TRBV6-6; J: TRBJ2-5
DNA: TGTGCCAGCAGCTTAGACAGGGGCGAGCAGTACTTC; CDR3: CASSLDRGEQYF; D: TRBD1; size: -; V: TRBV7-2; J: TRBJ2-7
DNA: TGTGCCAGCTCACAGGGGAATCAGCCCCAGCATTTT; CDR3: CASSQGNQPQHF; D: -; size: -; V: TRBV18; J: TRBJ1-5
DNA: TGTGCCAGCAGCCAAGTCATCAGGGGATTAGGAGGCTACACCTTC; CDR3: CASSQVIRGLGGYTF; D: -; size: -; V: TRBV4-2; J: TRBJ1-2
DNA: TGTGCCAGCTCACGGACCGGGACAGGGGGCGGAAACACTGAAGCTTTCTTT; CDR3: CASSRTGTGGGNTEAFF; D: TRBD1; size: -; V: TRBV18; J: TRBJ1-1
DNA: TGTGCCAGCAGTCCCCCGGACAAATTCTATGGCTACACCTTC; CDR3: CASSPPDKFYGYTF; D: -; size: -; V: TRBV28; J: TRBJ1-2
DNA: TGTGCCATCAGTGTCCGGGGGGGAGACACTGAAGCTTTCTTT; CDR3: CAISVRGGDTEAFF; D: -; size: -; V: TRBV10-3; J: TRBJ1-1
DNA: TGCGCCAGCAGCCCTGGCGGGACAGCGAACACCGGGGAGCTGTTTTTT; CDR3: CASSPGGTANTGELFF; D: -; size: -; V: TRBV5-1; J: TRBJ2-2
DNA: TGTGCCAGCAGTTTCCTAGGGGTCGGCAATGAGCAGTTCTTC; CDR3: CASSFLGVGNEQFF; D: -; size: -; V: TRBV6-6; J: TRBJ2-1
DNA: TGTGCCAGCAGCCGGGGGGGGGCCTCCTACGAGCAGTACTTC; CDR3: CASSRGGASYEQYF; D: -; size: -; V: TRBV4-2; J: TRBJ2-7
DNA: TGTGCCAGCAGCCACTCTGGGGCCAACGTCCTGACTTTC; CDR3: CASSHSGANVLTF; D: -; size: -; V: TRBV9; J: TRBJ2-6
DNA: TGTGCCAGCAGCTTACAATGGACTGACGAGCAGTACTTC; CDR3: CASSLQWTDEQYF; D: -; size: -; V: TRBV7-8; J: TRBJ2-7
DNA: TGCAGGGCGTCCCTAGCGGGGTTACAAGAGACCCAGTACTTC; CDR3: CRASLAGLQETQYF; D: TRBD2; size: -; V: TRBV29-1; J: TRBJ2-5
DNA: TGTGCCAGCAGCTTGACTAGCGGGGGGTCACCCTACAATGAGCAGTTCTTC; CDR3: CASSLTSGGSPYNEQFF; D: TRBD2; size: -; V: TRBV7-3; J: TRBJ2-1
DNA: TGCAGCGTTGATATCCCCCGGGGGGGAACCAAAAACATTCAGTACTTC; CDR3: CSVDIPRGGTKNIQYF; D: TRBD2; size: -; V: TRBV29-1; J: TRBJ2-4
DNA: TGTGCCAGCAGCTTCGGCCGGGACAGAAAAGAGACCCAGTACTTC; CDR3: CASSFGRDRKETQYF; D: TRBD1; size: -; V: TRBV7-3; J: TRBJ2-5
DNA: TGTGCCAGCAGCTTGAGGCAGGGTTTAAACGAAAAACTGTTTTTT; CDR3: CASSLRQGLNEKLFF; D: -; size: -; V: TRBV5-8; J: TRBJ1-4
DNA: TGCAGCGTTGTCGGGGAAGCCAATGAAAAACTGTTTTTT; CDR3: CSVVGEANEKLFF; D: -; size: -; V: TRBV29-1; J: TRBJ1-4
DNA: TGTGCCTGGAGTGTACACGGGAATGGCTACACCTTC; CDR3: CAWSVHGNGYTF; D: -; size: once; V: TRBV30; J: TRBJ1-2
DNA: TGTGCCAGCAGTGATACCGGGGGGCATCAGCCCCAGCATTTT; CDR3: CASSDTGGHQPQHF; D: -; size: -; V: TRBV2; J: TRBJ1-5
DNA: TGTGCCAGCAGCCATTCCGGCTATAATTCACCCCTCCACTTT; CDR3: CASSHSGYNSPLHF; D: -; size: -; V: TRBV7-2; J: TRBJ1-6
DNA: TGTGCCAGCAGACCCGACAGGGGGGCCTCCTACGAGCAGTACTTC; CDR3: CASRPDRGASYEQYF; D: TRBD1; size: -; V: TRBV28; J: TRBJ2-7
DNA: TGTGCCATCAGTGAGACGGGGGGAGGCAACTACAATGAGCAGTTCTTC; CDR3: CAISETGGGNYNEQFF; D: TRBD2; size: -; V: TRBV10-3; J: TRBJ2-1
DNA: TGTGCCAGCAGCTTAACTAGCGGGGGGGCCGGCAAAAACATTCAGTACTTC; CDR3: CASSLTSGGAGKNIQYF; D: TRBD2; size: -; V: TRBV11-3; J: TRBJ2-4